The 13 T cell receptor beta chains below all came from one sample that was sequenced in a study of blood T cell repertoires in COVID-19. The table came from immunoSEQ multiplex PCR; TCRdb's copy has only in-frame clones and leaves some out. This table holds roughly 250,000 clones, nearly 90% found once. Sequencing was performed on peripheral blood. The origin of the receptors is a woman aged 40-49 years who had recovered from COVID-19.

This sequence joins TRBV7-2 and TRBJ1-5; no firm D call. The V gene's germline CDR1 is SGHTA and CDR2 FQGNSA. This CDR3 is built from 14 residues. V was clipped by 1 base and J by 6 bases, with 10 bases between them. CDR3 protein: CASSLEAGRQPQHF. The CDR3 DNA reads as TGTGCCAGCAGCTTAGAGGCAGGCCGTCAGCCCCAGCATTTT.

This clone appeared a single time. The chain uses TRBV7-2 and TRBJ2-6; TRBD1 aligns across 10 bases. The V gene end was trimmed by 4 bases and the J gene end by 1 base; junction bases not matched to a gene: 4. This CDR3 is built from 17 residues. Germline assignment: CDR1 SGHTA and CDR2 FQGNSA. The CDR3 DNA follows: TGTGCCAGCAGCTCGACAGGGGGCACGTCTGGGGCCAACGTCCTGACTTTC. It yields the protein CASSSTGGTSGANVLTF.

The chain links TRBV5-5 to TRBJ1-2; a weak D match, TRBD1 (6 bases). CDR3 size: 15 residues. Germline V gene data show CDR1 as SGHKS and CDR2 as YYEKEE (reference sequence). Trimming shortened V by 3 bases and J by 0 bases, and 12 bases separated the two germline ends. CDR3 amino acids: CASSSLRDTNYGYTF. The CDR3 coding sequence is TGTGCCAGCAGCTCGCTTCGGGACACTAACTATGGCTACACCTTC.

This chain connects TRBV11-3 to TRBJ2-3; weak D call: TRBD2 (6 bases). Trimming removed 5 bases at V and 4 bases at J, with 22 bases between. Germline CDR1 is SGHNT and CDR2 is YENEEA. There are 17 residues in the CDR3. The CDR3 protein is CASSAKYGAAGSDTQYF. In nucleotides, the CDR3 is TGTGCCAGCAGCGCTAAATATGGAGCGGCGGGATCAGATACGCAGTATTTT.

The genes are TRBV10-3 and TRBJ1-2; 8 bases map to TRBD1. This CDR3 has 17 amino acids. CDR1 and CDR2 from the germline V gene are ENHRY and SYGVKD. V shed 4 bases and J 2 bases; nucleotides not matched to a gene: 12. CDR3 loop: CAISGPLGQATNYGYTF. The CDR3 region has the DNA TGTGCCATCAGTGGTCCTTTGGGACAGGCAACAAACTATGGCTACACCTTC.

J is TRBJ1-2 and V is TRBV7-2, with 10 bases aligning to TRBD1. Germline V gene data show CDR1 as SGHTA and CDR2 as FQGNSA. The CDR3 is 15 residues long. After removal of 4 bases from V and 4 bases from J, the junction contained 6 bases not matched to a gene. In nucleotides, the CDR3 is TGTGCCAGCAGCTCCTCGACAGGGGGCACCTATGGCTACACCTTC. Its translation is CASSSSTGGTYGYTF. Filled out from reference TRBV7-2 and TRBJ1-2, the complete variable domain reads GAGVSQSPSNKVTEKGKDVELRCDPISGHTALYWYRQSLGQGLEFLIYFQGNSAPDKSGLPSDRFSAERTGGSVSTLTIQRTQQEDSAVYLCASSSSTGGTYGYTFGSGTRLTVV.

The chain links TRBV1 to TRBJ2-4; the table's D call, TRBD2, has no DNA check behind it. TRBV1 has pseudogene status. CDR3 length equals 17 residues. The chain's CDR3 is CTSSRIGGRPAKNIQYF. The CDR3, as DNA: TGCACCAGCAGCCGAATCGGCGGGAGGCCGGCCAAAAACATTCAGTACTTC.

CDR3 in DNA: TGCGCCAGCAGCCAAGAATCGGACACCTTCTCTGGAAACACCATATATTTT. Amino acid sequence: CASSQESDTFSGNTIYF. V gene TRBV4-3 combines with J gene TRBJ1-3; D is perhaps TRBD1 (5 bases). Trimming stripped 0 bases from V and 0 bases from J, with 12 bases between. The germline V gene has CDR1 LGHNA and CDR2 YSLEER. The CDR3 length is 17 residues.

The chain is built from TRBV6-2 or TRBV6-3 and TRBJ2-5; TRBD1 matches at 10 bases. Germline-derived CDR1 and CDR2 are MNHEY and SVGEGT. V gave up 6 bases and J gave up 0 bases; unmatched junction bases: 10. The CDR3 runs to 17 residues. The CDR3 spells CASSPGTGAVYQETQYF. In DNA form, the CDR3 reads TGTGCCAGCAGCCCCGGGACAGGGGCCGTATACCAAGAGACCCAGTACTTC.

The rearrangement joins TRBV2 to TRBJ2-3; TRBD1 is a possible D gene (5 bases). Trimming cost V 1 base and J 4 bases, with 6 bases left between them. The CDR3 runs 13 residues. Germline CDR1 is SNHLY and CDR2 is FYNNEI. The CDR3 DNA reads as TGTGCCAGCAGTGAAGGGGGCCCAGATACGCAGTATTTT. It is translated as CASSEGGPDTQYF. The full variable domain, in which reference TRBV2 and TRBJ2-3 provide the parts outside the CDR3, is EPEVTQTPSHQVTQMGQEVILRCVPISNHLYFYWYRQILGQKVEFLVSFYNNEISEKSEIFDDQFSVERPDGSNFTLKIRSTKLEDSAMYFCASSEGGPDTQYFGPGTRLTVL.

The V call is TRBV28, the J call TRBJ2-1; 8 bases align to TRBD2. V shed 11 bases, J shed 0 bases, and the junction held 15 bases outside the gene matches. In germline, CDR1 is MDHEN, CDR2 SYDVKM. The CDR3 is 17 amino acids. The CDR3 loop reads CASRTSGGSRSYNEQFF. DNA of the CDR3: TGTGCCTCCCGAACCAGCGGGGGTTCGCGCTCCTACAATGAGCAGTTCTTC.

The chain combines TRBV2 with TRBJ2-1; 9 bases agree with TRBD1. The length of the CDR3 is 14 residues. Germline assignment: CDR1 SNHLY and CDR2 FYNNEI. V was pared by 3 bases and J by 8 bases, with 5 bases of the junction left unmatched. DNA for the CDR3: TGTGCCAGCAGTGACGGACAGGGGTGGGATGAGCAGTTCTTC. This gives the protein CASSDGQGWDEQFF. The variable domain in full, with the rest retrieved from reference TRBV2 and TRBJ2-1, is EPEVTQTPSHQVTQMGQEVILRCVPISNHLYFYWYRQILGQKVEFLVSFYNNEISEKSEIFDDQFSVERPDGSNFTLKIRSTKLEDSAMYFCASSDGQGWDEQFFGPGTRLTVL.

The chain joins TRBV9 to TRBJ2-7, with 13 bases lining up with TRBD2. CDR1 and CDR2 from the germline V gene are SGDLS and YYNGEE. J lost 4 bases, V lost 2 bases, and 3 bases had no gene match. The CDR3 runs to 15 residues. The CDR3 nucleotides read TGTGCCAGCAGCGTGGGGACTAGCGGGGTATACGAGCAGTACTTC. Residues: CASSVGTSGVYEQYF.